The 16 T cell receptor beta chains below come from one sample, sequenced in a study of vaccination effects on CD4 cells after COVID-19 (dated 2022 in TCRdb). Receptor libraries were prepared by the immunoSEQ multiplex PCR assay. The immuneACCESS repertoire file appears here via TCRdb, limited to in-frame rearrangements. These files lack a portion of the clones; in checked studies, under half of the deficit traces to unresolved V genes, and the cause of the others is not known. In this sample the table shows over 10,000 clones, over 60% of which occur a single time. The top ten constitute 33% of the sample. These receptors' antigens are unknown. In the ViraFEST assay, PBMC were stimulated with viral peptide pools, and antigen-specific CD4+ T cell clonotypes were then identified by expansion using TCR sequencing. After less than eleven days of culture, CD4+ T cells were isolated with the EasySep CD4+ T cell isolation kit. PCR-confirmed SARS-CoV-2 infection had occurred in convalescent patients between March and December 2020, before the Alpha, Beta and Delta variants emerged in the United States. Each participant got two doses of an mRNA SARS-CoV-2 vaccine, either BNT162b2 or mRNA-1273.

Here the sequenced sample was CD4+ T cells from PBMCs cultured with HCoV-NL63 spike peptides, taken after COVID-19 vaccination. What this sample's cell subset or site label stands for: HCoV-NL63 spike overlapping peptide pool stimulation. These receptors all come from a human donor who had a prior SARS-CoV-2 infection.

This rearrangement joins TRBV4-1 to TRBJ2-5, with 7 bases lining up with TRBD2. V was clipped by 1 base and J by 5 bases; unmatched bases: 10. The CDR3 length is 16 residues. In germline, CDR1 is MGHRA, CDR2 YSYEKL. CDR3: CASSQARLASVETQYF. The DNA for the CDR3 is TGCGCCAGCAGCCAAGCGCGACTAGCCTCGGTGGAGACCCAGTACTTC.

This clone was recorded a few times. This sequence joins TRBV11-2 and TRBJ1-3, with D hard to call. The V end lost 3 bases, the J end lost 0 bases, and 3 bases lay between the germline ends. From germline, CDR1 is SGHAT and CDR2 FQNNGV. This CDR3 is built from 13 residues. The CDR3 protein is CASSFSSGNTIYF. DNA of the CDR3: TGTGCCAGCAGCTTCAGCTCTGGAAACACCATATATTTT.

Points on this clone: The sample contains more than one DNA sequence encoding this CDR3. V gene TRBV7-9 combines with J gene TRBJ2-5; weak D call: TRBD1 (6 bases). V lost 1 base to trimming and J lost 3 bases, with 6 bases between them. Germline V gene data show CDR1 as SEHNR and CDR2 as FQNEAQ (reference sequence). The length of the CDR3 is 13 residues. The CDR3 nucleotides are TGTGCCAGCAGCTTAGACAGGGAAGAGACCCAGTACTTC. Its translation: CASSLDREETQYF.

A single count supports this clone. The chain couples TRBV7-2 to TRBJ1-5; no firm D call. V gave up 1 base and J gave up 5 bases, with 6 bases separating them. Germline loops: CDR1 SGHTA, CDR2 FQGNSA. CDR3 length: 13 amino acids. CDR3: CASSLVDHQPQHF. The CDR3 DNA sequence: TGTGCCAGCAGCTTAGTGGACCATCAGCCCCAGCATTTT.

The rearrangement uses TRBV3-1 (or the pseudogene TRBV3-2) and TRBJ2-3; D is possibly TRBD2 (6 bases). CDR1 is LGHDT and CDR2 is YNNKEL in the germline V gene (reference sequence). V shed 2 bases and J shed 0 bases, with 18 bases lying between them. This CDR3 contains 18 residues. The CDR3: CASSQPLRAGTSTDTQYF. The CDR3, as DNA: TGTGCCAGCAGCCAACCACTCAGAGCGGGTACTAGCACAGATACGCAGTATTTT.

The rearrangement uses TRBV6-4 and TRBJ2-7, with a possible D match to TRBD1 (5 bases). Germline V CDR1 and CDR2: MRHNA, SNTAGT. This CDR3 region has 18 residues. V shed 0 bases and J shed 0 bases, with 18 bases lying between them. CDR3 DNA: TGTGCCAGCAGTGACTCGAAATCTGCTGGGGCTTCCTCCTACGAGCAGTACTTC. Protein product: CASSDSKSAGASSYEQYF.

Only a few counts were recorded for this clone. The genes are TRBV2 and TRBJ2-3; either TRBD1 or TRBD2 may supply D (5 bases each). The CDR3 spans 13 residues. Trimming cost V 7 bases and J 4 bases, with 12 bases left between them. Germline CDR1 reads SNHLY; CDR2 reads FYNNEI. The chain's CDR3 is CASTRDLADTQYF. The CDR3 DNA reads TGTGCCAGCACCCGGGACCTGGCAGATACGCAGTATTTT.

The V gene is TRBV19, the J gene TRBJ1-5, with 9 positions matching TRBD1. Germline lookup yields CDR1 LNHDA and CDR2 SQIVND (reference sequence). V gave up 5 bases and J gave up 6 bases; unmatched junction bases: 11. The CDR3 loop spans 16 amino acids. The CDR3 sequence: CASSAGLGQGGQPQHF. Written as DNA, the CDR3 is TGTGCCAGTAGTGCGGGGTTGGGACAGGGTGGTCAGCCCCAGCATTTT. The full variable domain, its missing parts supplied by reference TRBV19 and TRBJ1-5, is DGGITQSPKYLFRKEGQNVTLSCEQNLNHDAMYWYRQDPGQGLRLIYYSQIVNDFQKGDIAEGYSVSREKKESFPLTVTSAQKNPTAFYLCASSAGLGQGGQPQHFGDGTRLSIL.

The V and J genes are TRBV3-1 (or the pseudogene TRBV3-2) and TRBJ2-4, with TRBD2 matching 15 bases. This CDR3 has 17 amino acids. The trim removed 5 bases at V and 7 bases at J, leaving 9 bases unmatched. Germline V CDR1 and CDR2: LGHDT, YNNKEL (reference sequence). CDR3 nucleotide sequence: TGTGCCAGCAGCTCCCAGGCCGGGACTAGCGGGGGGAACATTCAGTACTTC. The encoded protein is CASSSQAGTSGGNIQYF.

The sample holds a few counts of this clone. The J gene is TRBJ1-1, the V gene TRBV7-9; 7 nucleotides align to TRBD1. Germline-derived CDR1 and CDR2 are SEHNR and FQNEAQ (reference sequence). V was pared by 5 bases and J by 3 bases, with 3 bases of the junction left unmatched. CDR3 length: 13 amino acids. In DNA, the CDR3 is TGTGCCAGCAGCCCTCAGGGGGACACTGAAGCTTTCTTT. This sequence encodes CASSPQGDTEAFF.

The chain links TRBV7-8 to TRBJ2-3, with D hard to call. This CDR3 has 16 residues. Trimming stripped 4 bases from V and 3 bases from J, with 17 bases between. Per germline, CDR1 SGHVS and CDR2 FQNEAQ. In nucleotides, the CDR3 is TGTGCCAGCAGCTCGCGGACCCCCTTCGTAACAGATACGCAGTATTTT. This sequence encodes CASSSRTPFVTDTQYF.

The chain uses TRBV15 and TRBJ1-4; unclear D gene. The germline gives CDR1 LNHNV, CDR2 YYDKDF (reference sequence). CDR3 length: 14 amino acids. Trimming pared 1 base from V and 8 bases from J, leaving 11 bases between. The CDR3 here is CATSRGPDEEKLFF. The CDR3 DNA follows: TGTGCCACCAGCAGAGGGCCGGACGAAGAAAAACTGTTTTTT.

This chain uses TRBV18 with TRBJ1-5, with 7 bases aligning to TRBD1. This CDR3 is 14 amino acids long. V lost 6 bases, J lost 11 bases, and 13 bases stayed unmatched. Germline V CDR1 and CDR2: KGHSH, LQKENI. CDR3 in amino acids: CASSRSGGPASQHF. The CDR3 DNA reads as TGTGCCAGCTCCCGTTCAGGGGGGCCTGCGTCCCAGCATTTT.

The J gene is TRBJ2-3, the V gene TRBV5-1, with D perhaps TRBD1 or TRBD2 (5 bases each). V dropped 4 bases and J dropped 6 bases, with 18 bases sitting between them. Germline assignment: CDR1 SGHRS and CDR2 YFSETQ. The CDR3 length is 15 residues. CDR3 amino acids: CASSPGGPTTDTQYF. The DNA for the CDR3 is TGCGCCAGCAGCCCTGGGGGTCCCACGACGGATACGCAGTATTTT.

The chain has TRBV7-2 and TRBJ2-1, with a tentative D call TRBD1 (5 bases). Germline CDR1 is SGHTA and CDR2 is FQGNSA. The CDR3 covers 15 residues. Trimming left V 1 base short and J 8 bases short, with 15 bases between. The CDR3 sequence is CASSLGAWGVDEQFF. CDR3 DNA: TGTGCCAGCAGCTTAGGGGCCTGGGGCGTGGATGAGCAGTTCTTC.

The gene calls are TRBV19 and TRBJ1-1; 11 nucleotides line up with TRBD1. The CDR3 covers 13 residues. Germline V gene data show CDR1 as LNHDA and CDR2 as SQIVND (reference sequence). J gave up 9 bases and V 5 bases, and 5 bases lay outside the gene matches. The CDR3 is CASSPRDRGKAFF. The CDR3 DNA reads as TGTGCCAGTAGTCCTCGGGACAGGGGGAAAGCTTTCTTT.